The 12 T cell receptor beta chains given below trace back to one sample, sequenced in a study of control samples from healthy donors and cancer patients. Using immunoSEQ multiplex PCR, the repertoire was profiled, and TCRdb retains in-frame clones only, with some absent. Among around 200,000 clones listed, 90% to 95% were seen once. Material: blood. These receptors came from a man aged 18 to 30 in good health.

The chain uses TRBV20-1 and TRBJ2-3; a possible D gene is TRBD2 (6 bases). Germline lookup yields CDR1 DFQATT and CDR2 SNEGSKA (reference sequence). The CDR3 contains 14 residues. Trimming shortened V by 3 bases and J by 5 bases, and 15 bases separated the two germline ends. The chain's CDR3 is CSASSGDAGDTQYF. CDR3 nucleotides: TGCAGTGCTAGTTCGGGGGACGCTGGAGATACGCAGTATTTT.

The genes are TRBV7-2 and TRBJ2-4; perhaps D is TRBD1 or TRBD2 (5 bases each). CDR3 size: 13 residues. Trimming removed 3 bases from V and 8 bases from J, with 11 bases in between. Per the germline V gene, CDR1 is SGHTA and CDR2 is FQGNSA. The CDR3 here is CASSFVQGDIQYF. CDR3 bases: TGTGCCAGCAGCTTCGTCCAGGGAGACATTCAGTACTTC.

This clone was seen only once. The chain combines TRBV18 with TRBJ1-6; D possibly corresponds to TRBD1 (6 bases). The V end lost 6 bases, the J end lost 5 bases, and 17 bases lay between the germline ends. This CDR3 is 16 amino acids long. The germline V gene has CDR1 KGHSH and CDR2 LQKENI. CDR3 protein: CASSPNRQGNNSPLHF. The CDR3 DNA reads as TGTGCCAGCTCCCCCAATAGGCAGGGGAATAATTCACCCCTCCACTTT.

The chain is built from TRBV11-2 and TRBJ2-7; D perhaps matches TRBD1 (6 bases). Trimming pared 5 bases from V and 1 base from J, leaving 15 bases between. CDR3 length: 15 residues. Germline V gene sequence: CDR1 SGHAT, CDR2 FQNNGV. The CDR3 DNA reads as TGTGCCAGCAGCCTCGACAGGCAGGAGTCCTACGAGCAGTACTTC. It is translated as CASSLDRQESYEQYF.

In its sample, this clone was seen once. V gene TRBV27 combines with J gene TRBJ2-2; TRBD1 agrees at 7 bases. The CDR3 consists of 14 residues. Germline CDR1 reads MNHEY; CDR2 reads SMNVEV (reference sequence). V trimming: 5 bases; J trimming: 6 bases; junction bases outside the gene matches: 6. The CDR3 region is CASSVPQGSGELFF. The CDR3 DNA reads TGTGCCAGCAGTGTACCACAGGGGTCCGGGGAGCTGTTTTTT.

This sequence joins TRBV20-1 and TRBJ2-1; D remains unclear. The V end was cut by 1 base, the J end by 9 bases, with 4 bases between. The CDR3 is made up of 10 amino acids. Per germline, CDR1 DFQATT and CDR2 SNEGSKA (reference sequence). As DNA, the CDR3 is TGCAGTGCTAGAGTGGTTGAGCAGTTCTTC. Translated: CSARVVEQFF.

This clone came up once. The chain employs TRBV13 and TRBJ1-2; D perhaps matches TRBD1 (5 bases). The CDR3 has 17 amino acids. V was pared by 0 bases and J by 3 bases, with 17 bases between. Germline values: CDR1 PRHDT, CDR2 FYEKMQ (reference sequence). CDR3 in amino acids: CASSLGGGGLGDYGYTF. CDR3 DNA sequence: TGTGCCAGCAGCTTAGGCGGGGGAGGACTAGGAGACTATGGCTACACCTTC.

The chain couples TRBV10-3 to TRBJ1-2, with D perhaps TRBD1 (6 bases). The CDR3 runs 15 residues. Germline CDR1 reads ENHRY; CDR2 reads SYGVKD. Trimming took off 4 bases at V and 2 bases at J, with 14 bases between the two ends. The CDR3 bases are TGTGCCATCAGTGGGACAGCCACCCCCAACTATGGCTACACCTTC. Amino acids: CAISGTATPNYGYTF.

The chain is built from TRBV10-3 and TRBJ1-4; no clear D gene. V shed 8 bases and J shed 0 bases, with 4 bases lying between them. Germline V gene sequence: CDR1 ENHRY, CDR2 SYGVKD. CDR3 size: 12 residues. This chain's CDR3 is CAIGATNEKLFF. The CDR3 coding sequence is TGTGCCATCGGAGCAACTAATGAAAAACTGTTTTTT.

This clone was counted between two and nine times. The chain employs TRBV12-5 and TRBJ1-5; the match to TRBD1 covers 7 bases. The germline CDR1 and CDR2 sequences are LGHNT and FRNRAP. The V and J ends lost 9 bases and 2 bases, in that order; junction bases with no gene match: 10. The length of the CDR3 is 15 residues. CDR3 coding DNA: TGTGCTAGCTTAGCATCAACAGGGGGCAATCAGCCCCAGCATTTT. This codes for CASLASTGGNQPQHF.

This chain connects TRBV28 to TRBJ2-3; tentatively, D is TRBD1 (6 bases). The germline gives CDR1 MDHEN, CDR2 SYDVKM. This CDR3 region has 14 residues. V was shortened by 3 bases and J by 2 bases, with 9 bases between the two germline ends. CDR3 DNA sequence: TGTGCCAGCAGTTTGGACAGTCCCACAGATACGCAGTATTTT. It translates to CASSLDSPTDTQYF.

The chain has TRBV6-2 or TRBV6-3 and TRBJ1-6; D uncertain. CDR1 MNHEY and CDR2 SVGEGT come from the germline V gene. The CDR3 is made up of 13 amino acids. Trimming took off 8 bases at V and 3 bases at J, with 8 bases between the two ends. The CDR3 reads CASGRGYNSPLHF. DNA for the CDR3: TGTGCCAGCGGCCGCGGCTATAATTCACCCCTCCACTTT.